One and the same sample provided the 17 T cell receptor beta chains below, sequenced in a study of neurological immune-mediated disorders. TCRdb recomputed calls from the 5' RACE reads with MiXCR, one row per CDR3 protein. The sample lists approximately 58,000 distinct CDR3 sequences; 11% were seen once. Sequencing input: PBMCs. The source of these receptors is a man aged 55 to 70 in good health.

This clonotype was counted at least ten times. The rearrangement joins TRBV4-3 to TRBJ1-5; the D is unclear. Germline loops: CDR1 LGHNA, CDR2 YSLEER. V was cut by 0 bases and J by 0 bases, with 9 bases left in between. The CDR3 has 16 residues. Here the CDR3 reads CASSQDPAPSNQPQHF. The CDR3 bases are TGCGCCAGCAGCCAAGATCCGGCACCTAGCAATCAGCCCCAGCATTTT.

This clonotype came up many times. V gene TRBV12-3 or TRBV12-4 combines with J gene TRBJ1-2; the D is unclear. This CDR3 spans 13 amino acids. Trimming stripped 8 bases from V and 5 bases from J, with 15 bases between. CDR3 in DNA: TGTGCCAGCGGGAGGAACAGCCTTTATGGCTACACCTTC. Its protein is CASGRNSLYGYTF.

This clonotype was seen ten or more times. The chain employs TRBV7-2 and TRBJ1-2; 9 bases agree with TRBD1. Germline V gene lookup returns CDR1 SGHTA and CDR2 FQGNSA. The length of the CDR3 is 14 residues. J gave up 2 bases and V 5 bases, and 3 bases lay outside the gene matches. In DNA form, the CDR3 reads TGTGCCAGCAGCGAGGGACAGGGAAACTATGGCTACACCTTC. Its translation: CASSEGQGNYGYTF.

The chain joins TRBV7-9 to TRBJ2-5; the D gene could be TRBD1 or TRBD2 (5 bases each). Germline assignment: CDR1 SEHNR and CDR2 FQNEAQ (reference sequence). This CDR3 has 11 amino acids. Trimming took 11 bases from V and 5 from J, leaving 12 bases between them. The chain's CDR3 is CAPPEGETQYF. CDR3 sequence (DNA): TGTGCCCCCCCCGAGGGGGAGACCCAGTACTTC.

This clonotype appeared many times. The chain combines TRBV7-9 with TRBJ1-1; 7 bases are a match to TRBD1. This CDR3 comprises 17 residues. Germline V lookup: CDR1 SEHNR, CDR2 FQNEAQ (reference sequence). The V and J ends lost 5 bases and 7 bases, in that order; junction bases with no gene match: 19. The CDR3 loop is CASSRPGQGDSRDEAFF. For the CDR3, the DNA is TGTGCCAGCAGCCGACCAGGGCAGGGGGACTCCAGAGATGAAGCTTTCTTT.

The V and J genes are TRBV2 and TRBJ1-4, with 9 bases aligning to TRBD1. This CDR3 has 18 amino acids. Germline CDR1 is SNHLY and CDR2 is FYNNEI. V was clipped by 6 bases and J by 0 bases; unmatched bases: 11. The CDR3 here is CASRAGTGRYTTNEKLFF. The CDR3 DNA reads as TGTGCCAGCAGAGCCGGGACAGGGCGCTATACAACTAATGAAAAACTGTTTTTT.

The gene calls are TRBV5-1 and TRBJ2-2; 10 bases map to TRBD2. The CDR3 has 17 residues. After removal of 0 bases from V and 9 bases from J, the junction contained 11 bases not matched to a gene. Germline V gives CDR1 SGHRS, CDR2 YFSETQ. CDR3 sequence: CASSLASASGSVRELFF. CDR3 nucleotides: TGCGCCAGCAGCTTGGCCTCAGCTAGCGGGAGCGTGAGGGAGCTGTTTTTT. The variable domain in full, with the rest retrieved from reference TRBV5-1 and TRBJ2-2, is KAGVTQTPRYLIKTRGQQVTLSCSPISGHRSVSWYQQTPGQGLQFLFEYFSETQRNKGNFPGRFSGRQFSNSRSEMNVSTLELGDSALYLCASSLASASGSVRELFFGEGSRLTVL.

This clonotype was recorded many times. The rearrangement uses TRBV29-1 and TRBJ2-7, with TRBD1 matching 9 bases. Germline V gene lookup returns CDR1 SQVTM and CDR2 ANQGSEA. The V and J ends lost 6 bases and 3 bases, in that order; junction bases with no gene match: 6. This CDR3 contains 13 residues. CDR3 loop: CSVPGQGNYEQYF. DNA for the CDR3: TGCAGCGTACCGGGACAGGGAAACTACGAGCAGTACTTC.

This clonotype was observed many times. The chain joins TRBV5-1 to TRBJ2-7; 9 bases align to TRBD1. The CDR3 extends over 15 amino acids. CDR1 SGHRS and CDR2 YFSETQ come from the germline V gene. V lost 3 bases and J lost 0; bases outside the gene matches: 4. For the CDR3, the DNA is TGCGCCAGCAGCTCGGTGACAGGGGGCTCCTACGAGCAGTACTTC. The encoded protein is CASSSVTGGSYEQYF.

The chain couples TRBV7-2 to TRBJ1-1, with a tentative D call TRBD1 (6 bases). Germline lookup yields CDR1 SGHTA and CDR2 FQGNSA. V dropped 5 bases and J dropped 10 bases, with 23 bases sitting between them. The CDR3 runs 15 residues. The CDR3 spells CASSTQGGRGTAAFF. Written as DNA, the CDR3 is TGTGCCAGCAGCACCCAAGGGGGGCGGGGTACGGCAGCTTTCTTT.

This clonotype has ten or more counts. The chain uses TRBV7-2 and TRBJ1-5; 9 bases are shared with TRBD1. Germline CDR1 SGHTA, CDR2 FQGNSA. The CDR3 is 15 residues long. The V segment lost 6 bases and the J segment 5 bases; nucleotides outside the gene matches: 8. This chain's CDR3 is CASSPTGGTHQPQHF. The DNA for the CDR3 is TGTGCCAGCAGTCCTACAGGGGGCACCCATCAGCCCCAGCATTTT. Combining the CDR3 with reference TRBV7-2 and TRBJ1-5 gives the whole variable domain GAGVSQSPSNKVTEKGKDVELRCDPISGHTALYWYRQSLGQGLEFLIYFQGNSAPDKSGLPSDRFSAERTGGSVSTLTIQRTQQEDSAVYLCASSPTGGTHQPQHFGDGTRLSIL.

There are many counts of this clonotype. This chain links TRBV28 with TRBJ1-3; maybe TRBD1 (6 bases). V lost 5 bases and J lost 7, with 15 bases in between. This CDR3 comprises 14 residues. The germline CDR1 and CDR2 sequences are MDHEN and SYDVKM. CDR3 coding DNA: TGTGCCAGCAGTACCTCAGGGAGGGGGAACACCATATATTTT. Translating gives CASSTSGRGNTIYF. The complete variable domain, with remaining parts taken from reference TRBV28 and TRBJ1-3, reads DVKVTQSSRYLVKRTGEKVFLECVQDMDHENMFWYRQDPGLGLRLIYFSYDVKMKEKGDIPEGYSVSREKKERFSLILESASTNQTSMYLCASSTSGRGNTIYFGEGSWLTVV.

This clonotype was picked up many times. One end of the junction varies from germline; a read error may be responsible. This rearrangement joins TRBV6-2 or TRBV6-3 to TRBJ1-1; no clear D. The CDR3 spans 11 residues. CDR1 is MNHEY, CDR2 SVGEGT, per germline. As DNA, the CDR3 is TGTGCCACCAGTTCTGTGGCTGAAGCTTTCTTT. This translates into CATSSVAEAFF.

The chain joins TRBV4-3 to TRBJ1-3; possibly TRBD1 for D (5 bases). The CDR3 extends over 16 amino acids. Deletions cut 4 bases from V and 0 bases from J, with 13 bases between. Germline V gene sequence: CDR1 LGHNA, CDR2 YSLEER. Written as DNA, the CDR3 is TGCGCCAGCAGCCGTTCCCAGGGTGACTCTGGAAACACCATATATTTT. Translation gives CASSRSQGDSGNTIYF.

The table lists this clonotype with many counts. The chain has TRBV18 and TRBJ1-2, with a tentative D call TRBD1 (6 bases). V was trimmed by 0 bases and J by 6 bases, leaving 14 bases between them. Germline CDR1 reads KGHSH; CDR2 reads LQKENI. CDR3 size: 15 residues. The CDR3 loop is CASSPPGTGYNGYTF. CDR3 coding DNA: TGTGCCAGCTCACCACCCGGAACAGGGTATAATGGCTACACCTTC.

In its sample, this clonotype was seen many times. This rearrangement joins TRBV12-3 or TRBV12-4 to TRBJ1-2; tentative D call: TRBD1 (6 bases). The CDR3 covers 15 residues. V was shortened by 1 base and J by 2 bases, with 11 bases between the two germline ends. The CDR3 DNA reads TGTGCCAGCAGTTTAGGAGGGGGTGCCAACTATGGCTACACCTTC. Amino acid sequence: CASSLGGGANYGYTF.

This clonotype appeared many times. The chain links TRBV5-1 to TRBJ1-4; D remains ambiguous. Deletions cut 0 bases from V and 8 bases from J, with 11 bases between. The CDR3 spans 14 residues. CDR1 and CDR2 from the germline V gene are SGHRS and YFSETQ. The chain's CDR3 is CASSLGSGREKLFF. The CDR3, as DNA: TGCGCCAGCAGCTTGGGGTCAGGCCGCGAAAAACTGTTTTTT.